This T cell receptor (beta chain) was obtained from a study of synovial regulatory T cells in juvenile arthritis (dated by TCRdb to 2015 to 2017). Regarding the complete study: Of the sequenced patients, six received methotrexate, one received methotrexate plus infliximab, a few were therapy-naive, and one had no treatment information. The study compared TCRbeta CDR3 repertoires of blood iaTreg cells, other blood Treg cells and synovial fluid Treg cells from matched patient samples. Effector T cell subsets were also sequenced in this cohort for comparisons, but the Treg dataset alone covers only blood and synovial fluid Treg cells. Treg and Teff subsets from fewer than twelve JIA patients with active disease were included in the TCR repertoire comparisons.

As concerns this clone: The specificity of this receptor is unknown.

On the study overall, not on this receptor specifically: Synovial Treg cells shared more CDR3 sequences with iaTreg cells than with other blood Treg cells, and Chao-Jaccard similarity confirmed that synovial Treg cells were more closely related to iaTreg cells. Lower TCR diversity was observed in blood iaTreg cells than in other blood Treg cells, consistent with antigen-driven expansion. iaTreg TCR repertoires were largely private across patients and partially overlapped with synovial Teff and blood CPL repertoires.

In the germline V gene (reference sequence), CDR1 corresponds to LNHDA and CDR2 to SQIVND. The CDR3 sequence holds 15 residues, the cysteine and phenylalanine included. The nucleotide record is missing. The library was obtained by the immunoSEQ multiplex PCR assay. TCRbeta CDR3 sequencing was carried out by Adaptive Biotechnologies. From the authors' description of their analysis: To assess repertoire similarity, the researchers used the Chao-modified Jaccard index along with median clonotype overlap taken from 200 random subsamples at equal sample size. Similarity analyses used either productive nucleotide sequences or in silico-translated amino acid sequences. To compare repertoires, the researchers applied hierarchical clustering with single linkage as well as t-SNE, based on Chao-modified Jaccard distances. Repertoire diversity was quantified with the Renyi index, after sample size normalisation, across a range of alpha values. Imported from immuneACCESS, the table was reduced by TCRdb to in-frame sequences with V and J called. These copies leave out some clones; in studies compared against another copy, an unresolved V gene accounts for under half, and the cause of the remainder is not known. The V and J calls and clone size are taken from that table; D and trimming were inferred from the DNA. In this sample's table one finds more than 7,500 clones. The ten largest clonotypes hold just over 0.7% of the sample.

The donors for the TCR repertoire analysis were approximately eleven juvenile idiopathic arthritis patients with active disease who had not reached inactive disease, of whom 3 were polyarticular and 8 were oligoarticular. The median age of the TCR-sequenced patients was about 10 years (range roughly 2.2-25), and their median disease duration was around seven years (range 0.2-19.1). Samples for TCR repertoire analysis were collected at two centres in Italy. Peripheral blood mononuclear cells were separated using a Histopaque-1077 density gradient and frozen in 90% FCS with about 10% DMSO. The clonotype originates from a donor aged 2-30 years with juvenile idiopathic arthritis. The chain uses TRBV19 and TRBJ2-2; there is no DNA to check the TCRdb D call of TRBD2. Sequencing was performed on Treg cells from blood. According to the study, the label for this sample's cell subset or site signals: remaining (HLA-DR-negative) circulating blood Treg cells. CDR3 sequence: CASSLREFGTGELFF. The CDR3, completed at both ends by the reference TRBV19 and TRBJ2-2 genes, gives the full variable domain DGGITQSPKYLFRKEGQNVTLSCEQNLNHDAMYWYRQDPGQGLRLIYYSQIVNDFQKGDIAEGYSVSREKKESFPLTVTSAQKNPTAFYLCASSLREFGTGELFFGEGSRLTVL.